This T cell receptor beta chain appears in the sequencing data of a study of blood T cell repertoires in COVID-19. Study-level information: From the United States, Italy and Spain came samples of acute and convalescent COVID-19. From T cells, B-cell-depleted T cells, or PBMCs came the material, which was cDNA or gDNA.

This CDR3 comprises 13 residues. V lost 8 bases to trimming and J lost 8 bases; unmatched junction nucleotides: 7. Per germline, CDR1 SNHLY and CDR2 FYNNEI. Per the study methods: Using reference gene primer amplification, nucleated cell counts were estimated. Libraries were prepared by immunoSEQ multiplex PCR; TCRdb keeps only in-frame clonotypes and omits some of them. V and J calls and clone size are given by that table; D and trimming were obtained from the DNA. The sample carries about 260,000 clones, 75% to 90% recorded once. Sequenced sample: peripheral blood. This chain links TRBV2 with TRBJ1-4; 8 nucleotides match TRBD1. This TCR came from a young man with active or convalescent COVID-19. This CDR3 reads CASGGQGSEKLFF. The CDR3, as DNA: TGTGCCAGCGGAGGACAGGGCTCAGAAAAACTGTTTTTT. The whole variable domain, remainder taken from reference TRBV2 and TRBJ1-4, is EPEVTQTPSHQVTQMGQEVILRCVPISNHLYFYWYRQILGQKVEFLVSFYNNEISEKSEIFDDQFSVERPDGSNFTLKIRSTKLEDSAMYFCASGGQGSEKLFFGSGTQLSVL.